This TCR beta chain was captured by sequencing in a study of blood T cell repertoires in COVID-19. Study background: COVID-19 samples collected from the United States, Italy and Spain covered acute and convalescent phases. Sources were T cells, B-cell-depleted T cells, or PBMCs; the material itself was cDNA or gDNA.

Only a few counts were recorded for this clone. Methods used by the authors: Amplifying reference gene primers gave estimates of nucleated cell counts. Here immunoSEQ multiplex PCR was the method, and the copy in TCRdb shows in-frame clones only, minus some. D and trimming come from the DNA, and the V and J calls and clone size come from that table. There are 400,000 or so clones in the sample; 75% to 90% occur only once, and approximately 1.2% lies in the top ten. The CDR3 is made up of 15 amino acids. Trimming left V 3 bases short and J 1 base short, with 11 bases between. Germline V CDR1 and CDR2: LNHDA, SQIVND (reference sequence).

V and J are TRBV19 and TRBJ2-3; D possibly corresponds to TRBD2 (6 bases). This TCR derives from a man aged 25-45 years who had recovered from COVID-19. Sequencing was done on a sample of PBMCs or T cells enriched from blood (not recorded which). CDR3 amino acids: CASSMGVAGTDTQYF. The CDR3 DNA follows: TGTGCCAGTAGTATGGGAGTAGCGGGCACAGATACGCAGTATTTT. Complete variable domain (other parts from reference TRBV19 and TRBJ2-3): DGGITQSPKYLFRKEGQNVTLSCEQNLNHDAMYWYRQDPGQGLRLIYYSQIVNDFQKGDIAEGYSVSREKKESFPLTVTSAQKNPTAFYLCASSMGVAGTDTQYFGPGTRLTVL.